This T cell receptor (beta chain) was found in a study of cytomegalovirus exposure and HLA in healthy donors. Study context: Later analysis reported that the roughly 110 validation repertoires shared the platform of the approximately 670 first-cohort repertoires.

Profiling relied on immunoSEQ multiplex PCR, and the TCRdb table lists in-frame clones only, not all of them. Seen here are tens of thousands of clones, approximately 92% observed once, and the top ten hold 2.5% to 4%. About this clone: Its target is not known.

Points from the study as a whole: Later, an analysis found that TCR clusters from the first cohort tended to co-occur in the roughly 120 validation repertoires.

CDR1 and CDR2 from the germline V gene are KGHSH and LQKENI. V lost 2 bases and J lost 5; bases outside the gene matches: 4. The CDR3 has 15 residues. This chain connects TRBV18 to TRBJ2-1; TRBD1 agrees at 9 bases. The TCR originated in a man younger than 35 in good health and CMV-seronegative. Sequenced material: PBMCs. This CDR3 reads CASSPGTGTNNEQFF. The CDR3 DNA sequence: TGTGCCAGCTCACCAGGGACAGGGACCAACAATGAGCAGTTCTTC.